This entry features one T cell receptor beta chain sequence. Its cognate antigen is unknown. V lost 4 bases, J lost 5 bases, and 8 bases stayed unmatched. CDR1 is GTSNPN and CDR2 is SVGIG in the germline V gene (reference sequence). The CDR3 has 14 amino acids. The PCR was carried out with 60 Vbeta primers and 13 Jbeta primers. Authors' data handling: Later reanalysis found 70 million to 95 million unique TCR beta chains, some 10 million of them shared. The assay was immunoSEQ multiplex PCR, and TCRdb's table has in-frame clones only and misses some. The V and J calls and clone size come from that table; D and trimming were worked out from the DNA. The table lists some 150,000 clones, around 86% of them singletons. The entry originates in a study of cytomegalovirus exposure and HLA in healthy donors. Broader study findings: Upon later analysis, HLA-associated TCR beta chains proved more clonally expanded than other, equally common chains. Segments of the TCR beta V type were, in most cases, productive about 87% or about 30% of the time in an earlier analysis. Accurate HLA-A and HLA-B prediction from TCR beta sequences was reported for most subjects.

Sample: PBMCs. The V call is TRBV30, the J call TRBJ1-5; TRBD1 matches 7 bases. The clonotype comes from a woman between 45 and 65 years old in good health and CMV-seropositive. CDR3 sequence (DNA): TGTGCCTGGAACAGGGGCCAGGCCTATCAGCCCCAGCATTTT. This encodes CAWNRGQAYQPQHF. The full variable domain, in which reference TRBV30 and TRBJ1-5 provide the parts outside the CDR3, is SQTIHQWPATLVQPVGSPLSLECTVEGTSNPNLYWYRQAAGRGLQLLFYSVGIGQISSEVPQNLSASRPQDRQFILSSKKLLLSDSGFYLCAWNRGQAYQPQHFGDGTRLSIL.